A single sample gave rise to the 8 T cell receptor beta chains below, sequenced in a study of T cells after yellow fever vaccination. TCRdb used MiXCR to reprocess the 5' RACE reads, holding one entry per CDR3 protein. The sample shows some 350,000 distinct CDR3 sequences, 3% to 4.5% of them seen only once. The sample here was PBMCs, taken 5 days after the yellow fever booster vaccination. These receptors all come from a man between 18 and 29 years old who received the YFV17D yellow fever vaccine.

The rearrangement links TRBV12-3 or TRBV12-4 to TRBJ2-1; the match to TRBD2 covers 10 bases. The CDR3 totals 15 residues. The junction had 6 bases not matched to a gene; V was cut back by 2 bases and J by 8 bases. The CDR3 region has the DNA TGTGCCAGCAGTTTACGGAGCGGGGGGGTAGATGAGCAGTTCTTC. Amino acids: CASSLRSGGVDEQFF.

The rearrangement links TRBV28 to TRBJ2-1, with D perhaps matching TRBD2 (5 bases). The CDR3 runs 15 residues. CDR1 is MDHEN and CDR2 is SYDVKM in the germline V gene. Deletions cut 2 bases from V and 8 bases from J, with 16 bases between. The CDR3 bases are TGTGCCAGCAGTTTAAGAGGGCATAGGAACGATGAGCAGTTCTTC. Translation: CASSLRGHRNDEQFF.

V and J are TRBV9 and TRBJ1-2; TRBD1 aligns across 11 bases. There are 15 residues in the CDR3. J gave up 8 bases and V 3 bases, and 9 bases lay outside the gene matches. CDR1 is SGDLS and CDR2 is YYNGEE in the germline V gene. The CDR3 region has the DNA TGTGCCAGCAGCGGCGCCGGGACAGGGGGAGGCGGCTACACCTTC. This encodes CASSGAGTGGGGYTF.

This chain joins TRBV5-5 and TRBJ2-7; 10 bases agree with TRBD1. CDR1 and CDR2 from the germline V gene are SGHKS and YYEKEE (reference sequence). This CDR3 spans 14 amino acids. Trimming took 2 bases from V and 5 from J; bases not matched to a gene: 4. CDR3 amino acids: CASSFPGTGDEQYV. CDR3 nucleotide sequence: TGTGCCAGCAGCTTCCCGGGGACAGGGGACGAGCAGTACGTC.

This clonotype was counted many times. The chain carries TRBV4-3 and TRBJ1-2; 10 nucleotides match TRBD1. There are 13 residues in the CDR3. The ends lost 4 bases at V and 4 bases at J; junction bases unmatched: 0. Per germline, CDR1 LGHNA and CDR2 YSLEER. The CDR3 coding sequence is TGCGCCAGCAGCCGGACAGGGGGCTATGGCTACACCTTC. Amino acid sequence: CASSRTGGYGYTF.

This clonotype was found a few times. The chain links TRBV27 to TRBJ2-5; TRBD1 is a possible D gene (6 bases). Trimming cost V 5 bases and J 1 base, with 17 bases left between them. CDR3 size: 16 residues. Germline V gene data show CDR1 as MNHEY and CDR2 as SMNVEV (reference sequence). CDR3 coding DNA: TGTGCCAGCAGTGACTTCGGGACACCCACCCAAGAGACCCAGTACTTC. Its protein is CASSDFGTPTQETQYF.

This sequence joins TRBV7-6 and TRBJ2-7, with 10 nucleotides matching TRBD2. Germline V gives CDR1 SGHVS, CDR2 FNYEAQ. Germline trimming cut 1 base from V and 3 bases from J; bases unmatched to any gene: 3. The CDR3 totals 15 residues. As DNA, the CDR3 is TGTGCCAGCAGCTTAGGGACTAGCGGAGACTACGAGCAGTACGTC. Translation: CASSLGTSGDYEQYV.

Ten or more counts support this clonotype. CDR3 amino acids: CASSRSDGYEQYV. CDR3 DNA sequence: TGTGCCAGCAGCCGATCGGACGGTTACGAGCAGTACGTC. The gene calls are TRBV27 and TRBJ2-7; D remains unclear. CDR3 length equals 13 residues. Trimming pared 6 bases from V and 4 bases from J, leaving 13 bases between. Per the germline V gene, CDR1 is MNHEY and CDR2 is SMNVEV (reference sequence).